The clone carrying this T cell receptor (delta chain) is judged medium-sized. Its antigen remains unidentified. The CDR3 sequence is 14 residues long. The germline CDR1 and CDR2 sequences are TVYSNPD and GDNSRS (reference sequence). Deletions cut 2 bases from V and 2 bases from J, with 12 bases between. The data stem from a study of gammadelta T cells in human blood. Study findings and constraints: Polyclonal expansion of innate γδ T cells after birth appeared microbially driven.

TCRdb re-identified clones in the RT-PCR reads via CATT. The repertoire holds roughly 1,500 delta-chain clones, approximately 15% seen once, with over 9% in the top ten. The receptor was derived from a human donor. Sequencing was performed on non-Vgamma9Vdelta2 gamma-delta T cells from infant blood. V usage is TRDV3 and J usage is TRDJ2; unclear D gene. Here the CDR3 reads CAFQGRKLTAQLFF. CDR3 DNA sequence: TGTGCCTTTCAAGGACGGAAATTGACAGCACAACTCTTCTTT.